This T cell receptor (beta chain) emerged from a study of cytomegalovirus exposure and HLA in healthy donors. Overall study findings and caveats: Most CMV-associated TCR beta chains were later found to appear HLA-restricted. According to the study, about 180 TCR beta chains were cytomegalovirus-associated.

60 Vbeta and 13 Jbeta primers were used in PCR. Sequencing used immunoSEQ multiplex PCR; TCRdb keeps in-frame clones, though not all of them. The sample has approximately 100,000 clones, about 80% seen once; the top ten hold approximately 9.9%. Comments on this clone: The antigen is undetermined.

Sequenced input: PBMCs. The TCR was taken from a man younger than 35 in good health and CMV-seropositive.

This chain's CDR3 is CASSPMGVRVYEQYF. As DNA, the CDR3 is TGTGCCAGTAGCCCGATGGGAGTTCGGGTGTACGAGCAGTACTTC. The rearrangement joins TRBV19 to TRBJ2-7; maybe TRBD2 (5 bases). The CDR3 extends over 15 amino acids. Trimming took 6 bases from V and 4 from J, leaving 19 bases between them. CDR1 is LNHDA and CDR2 is SQIVND in the germline V gene (reference sequence).